The 16 T cell receptor beta chains given below trace back to one sample, sequenced in a study of T cell responses to AZD1222 COVID-19 vaccine. The repertoire was sequenced with immunoSEQ multiplex PCR; TCRdb's copy has only in-frame clones and lacks some. The sample records over 95,000 clones, 80% to 90% being singletons. The sample consisted of peripheral blood, taken on day 0 of AZD1222 vaccination. These receptors all stem from an adult in good health.

The chain combines TRBV9 with TRBJ2-3; 8 nucleotides agree with TRBD2. The junction had 16 bases not matched to a gene; V was cut back by 4 bases and J by 0 bases. There are 19 residues in the CDR3. Germline V gives CDR1 SGDLS, CDR2 YYNGEE. Here the CDR3 DNA reads TGTGCCAGCAGCCCACGCACCGGAAGTAGCGGGGCTAGCACAGATACGCAGTATTTT. Translating gives CASSPRTGSSGASTDTQYF.

The chain links TRBV18 to TRBJ2-7; TRBD1 matches at 8 bases. The germline V gene has CDR1 KGHSH and CDR2 LQKENI. CDR3 length: 12 residues. Trimming cost V 6 bases and J 6 bases; bases outside gene matches: 4. Here the CDR3 reads CASSPTGAEQYF. CDR3 bases: TGTGCCAGCTCCCCGACAGGGGCCGAGCAGTACTTC.

In this sample, this clone turned up once. The J gene is TRBJ2-1, the V gene TRBV5-4; no firm D call. V lost 4 bases, J lost 7 bases, and 18 bases lay in between. CDR1 is SGHNT and CDR2 is YYREEE in the germline V gene (reference sequence). The CDR3 totals 15 residues. The DNA of the CDR3 is TGTGCCAGCAGCCCCCGCGTGACGGCCGGTAATGAGCAGTTCTTC. It translates to CASSPRVTAGNEQFF.

This clone is a singleton in its sample. This chain connects TRBV27 to TRBJ2-7; 7 positions agree with TRBD1. V gave up 3 bases and J gave up 6 bases; unmatched junction bases: 2. Germline CDR1 is MNHEY and CDR2 is SMNVEV (reference sequence). This CDR3 has 12 residues. CDR3: CASSFRGFEQYF. The CDR3 nucleotides are TGTGCCAGCAGTTTCAGGGGGTTCGAGCAGTACTTC.

The V and J genes are TRBV19 and TRBJ1-5; D is perhaps TRBD1 (5 bases). The CDR3 extends over 13 amino acids. Germline loops: CDR1 LNHDA, CDR2 SQIVND (reference sequence). Trimming cost V 6 bases and J 7 bases, with 13 bases left between them. The CDR3 here is CASSGREGQPQHF. The CDR3 DNA sequence: TGTGCCAGTAGCGGGAGGGAGGGGCAGCCCCAGCATTTT.

V usage is TRBV6-5 and J usage is TRBJ2-7, with TRBD1 matching 7 bases. The CDR3 spans 13 residues. From germline, CDR1 is MNHEY and CDR2 SVGAGI. Trimming at V came to 6 bases and at J to 3 bases, leaving 5 bases not matched to a gene. The CDR3 DNA reads TGTGCCAGCAGGGCAGGGGGAGACTACGAGCAGTACTTC. This gives the protein CASRAGGDYEQYF.

V is TRBV29-1 and J is TRBJ2-7, with 7 bases that match TRBD1. Germline V lookup: CDR1 SQVTM, CDR2 ANQGSEA. The CDR3 is 13 residues long. J was trimmed by 2 bases and V by 6 bases; bases with no gene match: 7. The CDR3 protein is CSVKTGIAYEQYF. In nucleotides, the CDR3 is TGCAGCGTCAAGACAGGGATAGCCTACGAGCAGTACTTC.

The genes are TRBV7-6 and TRBJ2-1, with 7 bases matching TRBD2. This CDR3 comprises 16 residues. Per germline, CDR1 SGHVS and CDR2 FNYEAQ. V was clipped by 2 bases and J by 0 bases; unmatched bases: 4. The CDR3 loop is CASSLRGRGSYNEQFF. The CDR3 DNA reads as TGTGCCAGCAGCTTACGCGGGAGAGGCTCCTACAATGAGCAGTTCTTC. The whole variable domain, remainder taken from reference TRBV7-6 and TRBJ2-1, is GAGVSQSPRYKVTKRGQDVALRCDPISGHVSLYWYRQALGQGPEFLTYFNYEAQQDKSGLPNDRFSAERPEGSISTLTIQRTEQRDSAMYRCASSLRGRGSYNEQFFGPGTRLTVL.

The J gene is TRBJ1-6, the V gene TRBV19; D might be TRBD1 (6 bases). The V end lost 5 bases, the J end lost 0 bases, and 17 bases lay between the germline ends. The CDR3 is made up of 18 amino acids. Germline CDR1 LNHDA, CDR2 SQIVND (reference sequence). DNA of the CDR3: TGTGCCAGTAGTCTTCCATCCGGACAGAGCTCCTATAATTCACCCCTCCACTTT. Translated: CASSLPSGQSSYNSPLHF.

CDR3 sequence (DNA): TGTGCCAGCAGTTACTCGGGACTAGCGGACCTTTGGGGGCAGTACTTC. Translated, it gives CASSYSGLADLWGQYF. The rearrangement joins TRBV6-2 or TRBV6-3 to TRBJ2-7; TRBD2 aligns across 11 bases. The CDR3 is 16 residues long. The germline gives CDR1 MNHEY, CDR2 SVGEGT. Losses at the gene ends were 0 bases for V and 9 bases for J; bases not matched to a gene: 10.

The chain combines TRBV5-1 with TRBJ1-3; TRBD1 is a possible D gene (5 bases). Germline values: CDR1 SGHRS, CDR2 YFSETQ. V was trimmed by 0 bases and J by 4 bases, leaving 8 bases between them. The CDR3 has 14 amino acids. CDR3 in amino acids: CASSLAGTGNTIYF. DNA of the CDR3: TGCGCCAGCAGCTTGGCAGGGACCGGAAACACCATATATTTT. Drawing the rest from reference TRBV5-1 and TRBJ1-3, the complete variable domain is KAGVTQTPRYLIKTRGQQVTLSCSPISGHRSVSWYQQTPGQGLQFLFEYFSETQRNKGNFPGRFSGRQFSNSRSEMNVSTLELGDSALYLCASSLAGTGNTIYFGEGSWLTVV.

V gene TRBV6-5 combines with J gene TRBJ1-6, with 10 bases matching TRBD1. Germline V gene sequence: CDR1 MNHEY, CDR2 SVGAGI. The CDR3 is made up of 13 amino acids. Germline trimming cut 7 bases from V and 8 bases from J; bases unmatched to any gene: 2. CDR3 sequence: CASKDRGHSPLHF. The CDR3 coding sequence is TGTGCCAGCAAAGACAGGGGGCATTCACCCCTCCACTTT.

This clone appeared a single time. This rearrangement joins TRBV3-1 (or the pseudogene TRBV3-2) to TRBJ2-5; no reliable D call. The CDR3 runs 13 residues. Germline V gives CDR1 LGHDT, CDR2 YNNKEL (reference sequence). V lost 1 base to trimming and J lost 5 bases, with 8 bases between them. The CDR3 loop is CASSQALGETQYF. The CDR3 DNA is TGTGCCAGCAGCCAAGCGTTGGGTGAGACCCAGTACTTC.

The chain carries TRBV6-2 or TRBV6-3 and TRBJ2-7; 10 bases line up with TRBD2. After removal of 2 bases from V and 5 bases from J, the junction contained 9 bases not matched to a gene. This CDR3 is 16 amino acids long. Germline loops: CDR1 MNHEY, CDR2 SVGEGT. CDR3 loop: CASSYRLAGELHEQYF. CDR3 DNA: TGTGCCAGCAGTTACAGGCTAGCGGGAGAACTCCACGAGCAGTACTTC.

V is TRBV6-5 and J is TRBJ1-1; D is possibly TRBD1 (6 bases). CDR3 length equals 13 residues. Deletions cut 5 bases from V and 6 bases from J, with 13 bases between. Germline loops: CDR1 MNHEY, CDR2 SVGAGI. The CDR3 region has the DNA TGTGCCAGCAGTCTAACACAGGGTTCTGAAGCTTTCTTT. Amino acids: CASSLTQGSEAFF.

The CDR3 sequence is CASSASPTSGGGETQYF. CDR3 in DNA: TGTGCCAGCAGCGCTAGTCCGACTAGCGGTGGGGGCGAGACCCAGTACTTC. The genes are TRBV7-6 and TRBJ2-5; 9 nucleotides agree with TRBD2. Germline loops: CDR1 SGHVS, CDR2 FNYEAQ. This CDR3 spans 17 amino acids. V lost 5 bases to trimming and J lost 5 bases; unmatched junction nucleotides: 15.